Listed below are T cell receptor beta chains from one sample, sequenced in a study of monozygotic twins with inflammatory bowel disease. TCRdb reprocessed the 5' RACE reads; each CDR3 protein has one entry and no DNA is given. This listing includes some 170,000 distinct CDR3 sequences. Sample: blood. The receptors derive from a human donor with ulcerative colitis or Crohn's disease, or a healthy co-twin of an affected twin (not recorded which). Both conserved end residues are part of each CDR3.

CDR3: CASSYASWGAGGELFF
V: TRBV6-5
J: TRBJ2-2

CDR3: CATSRAPDRVGETQYF
V: TRBV15
J: TRBJ2-5

CDR3: CASRTWRDEFF
V: TRBV6-5
J: TRBJ2-1

CDR3: CASSLGSGNEKLFF
V: TRBV5-1
J: TRBJ1-4

CDR3: CASSMRPENTEAFF
V: TRBV19
J: TRBJ1-1

CDR3: CASSPGTRGSYEQYF
V: TRBV18
J: TRBJ2-7

CDR3: CASSQDVDRSSYEQYF
V: TRBV4-3
J: TRBJ2-7

CDR3: CASSPLPSYEQYF
V: TRBV5-4
J: TRBJ2-7

CDR3: CASSQELLYGDYGYTF
V: TRBV14
J: TRBJ1-2

CDR3: CASSPGLASEETQYF
V: TRBV7-6
J: TRBJ2-5

CDR3: CSARLASGPSTDTQYF
V: TRBV20-1
J: TRBJ2-3

CDR3: CASSPIPQGAVYEQYF
V: TRBV7-9
J: TRBJ2-7

CDR3: CATSAGTGFETQYF
V: TRBV24-1
J: TRBJ2-5

CDR3: CASSYSPDLSGNTIYF
V: TRBV6-5
J: TRBJ1-3

CDR3: CASSSGLAGAGDTDTQYF
V: TRBV12-3/TRBV12-4
J: TRBJ2-3

CDR3: CASSLGASGVSYNEQFF
V: TRBV11-3
J: TRBJ2-1

CDR3: CASSQTGSDTQYF
V: TRBV4-3
J: TRBJ2-3